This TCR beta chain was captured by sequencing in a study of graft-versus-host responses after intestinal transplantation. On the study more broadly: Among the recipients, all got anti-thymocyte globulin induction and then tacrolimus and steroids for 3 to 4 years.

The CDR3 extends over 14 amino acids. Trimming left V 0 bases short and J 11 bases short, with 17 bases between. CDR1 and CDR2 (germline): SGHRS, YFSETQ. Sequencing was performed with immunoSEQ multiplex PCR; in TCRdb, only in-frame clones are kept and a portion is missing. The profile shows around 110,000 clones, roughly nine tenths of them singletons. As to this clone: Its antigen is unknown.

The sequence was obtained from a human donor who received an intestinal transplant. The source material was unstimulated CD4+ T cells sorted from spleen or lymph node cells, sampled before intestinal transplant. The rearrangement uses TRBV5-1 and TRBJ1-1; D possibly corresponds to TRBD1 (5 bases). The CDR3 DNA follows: TGCGCCAGCAGCTTGGGAACACAGGTTCGGCGGGCTTTCTTT. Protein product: CASSLGTQVRRAFF.